This T cell receptor (beta chain) was documented in a study of CD8+ T cells in alopecia areata. At the level of the study: Treated patients were given oral tofacitinib, which was dosed at 5 to 10 mg twice daily. Severity of treated patients was scored by affected scalp percentage. Study results and limitations: Especially in alopecia totalis/universalis, lesional scalp showed greater clonality than normal scalp did.

Specified treatment: oral pan-JAK inhibitor, 5-10 mg twice daily. Cell sorting on a FACSAria was used to separate CD4+ and CD8+ T cells from the PBMCs. In each case, RNA was isolated and then reverse transcribed into cDNA as the sequencing template. Here immunoSEQ multiplex PCR was the method, and the copy in TCRdb shows in-frame clones only, minus some. The sample holds 200,000 or so clones, 43% seen once. This clone was detected a few times. Its target is not known. The germline V gene encodes CDR1 LNHNV and CDR2 YYDKDF (reference sequence). The trim removed 4 bases at V and 5 bases at J, leaving 4 bases unmatched. The CDR3 spans 14 residues.

This receptor was obtained from a human donor with alopecia areata. The rearrangement uses TRBV15 and TRBJ2-1, with 8 bases lining up with TRBD2. The source material was CD4+ T cells sorted from blood, sampled between weeks 36 and 40, from a patient treated with tofacitinib. CDR3 in amino acids: CATSISGSNNEQFF. The DNA for the CDR3 is TGTGCCACCAGCATAAGCGGGAGTAACAATGAGCAGTTCTTC.